This T cell receptor beta chain was captured by sequencing in a study of human thymus T cells. Study findings and constraints: Thymic and blood repertoires showed apparently biased V and J gene usage.

During corrective heart surgery, resections were taken, and the thymus tissue came from them. Healthy Finnish infants undergoing corrective surgery for congenital heart defects were used as donors. The table lists this clone with a few counts. The antigen is unknown. CDR1 is MGHDK and CDR2 is SYGVNS in the germline V gene. The V end lost 9 bases, the J end lost 13 bases, and 21 bases lay between the germline ends. The CDR3 has 12 residues. Sequencing was performed with immunoSEQ multiplex PCR; in TCRdb, only in-frame clones are kept and a portion is missing. The data contain 120,000 or so clones, just under 95% of them singletons.

The chain uses TRBV25-1 and TRBJ1-1; D unclear. The sequence was obtained from a boy less than two years old with a congenital heart defect but otherwise immunologically healthy. Sample: thymus tissue. CDR3 nucleotides: TGTGCCAGAAGTCCGTTGGAAGTGAGTGGTTTCTTT. It codes for CARSPLEVSGFF.